These T cell receptor beta chains were read from a single sample in a study of cytomegalovirus exposure and HLA in healthy donors. Libraries were prepared by immunoSEQ multiplex PCR; TCRdb keeps only in-frame clonotypes and omits some of them. This table has 140,000 to 150,000 clones, roughly 80% appearing once. The sample was PBMCs. The receptors were gathered from a woman between 40 and 50 years old in good health and CMV-seropositive. CDR3s include the opening cysteine and the closing phenylalanine or tryptophan. The order of the fields is V gene, D gene, J gene, clone size, CDR3 DNA, CDR3 protein. D genes are given only for firm matches. Clone size appears in some rows only: once, few, many, or a class for an expanded clone.

TRBV9	TRBD1	TRBJ2-2	-	TGTGCCAGCAGCGAGACAGGGAGCACCGGGGAGCTGTTTTTT	CASSETGSTGELFF
TRBV7-9	TRBD2	TRBJ2-7	few	TGTGCCAGCAGCTTAGGGGTCCCGCCGGGACTAAGAATTTCCGAGCAGTACTTC	CASSLGVPPGLRISEQYF
TRBV19	TRBD1	TRBJ2-3	-	TGTGCCAGTAGTATAGAGGGGACAGGGAGGACAGATACGCAGTATTTT	CASSIEGTGRTDTQYF
TRBV28	-	TRBJ1-4	few	TGTGCCAGCAGTTTAGGAGTCCCCGGGTTTAGTGAAAAACTGTTTTTT	CASSLGVPGFSEKLFF
TRBV6-5	-	TRBJ2-7	-	TGTGCCAGCAGTTATGGAAGGGGGGGGGCGTACTACGAGCAGTACTTC	CASSYGRGGAYYEQYF
TRBV30	-	TRBJ2-6	-	TGTGCCTGGAACGGTGTCGCCTCTGGGGCCAACGTCCTGACTTTC	CAWNGVASGANVLTF
TRBV27	TRBD2	TRBJ2-1	-	TGTGCCAGCAGTCTCGGGACTAGCGGGATTGGATCCTACAATGAGCAGTTCTTC	CASSLGTSGIGSYNEQFF
TRBV7-9	-	TRBJ1-1	few	TGTGCCAGCAGACTCTTGAACACTGAAGCTTTCTTT	CASRLLNTEAFF
TRBV6-5	-	TRBJ2-1	-	TGTGCCAGCAGTTACGAGGACAGCCCCTACAATGAGCAGTTCTTC	CASSYEDSPYNEQFF
TRBV2	TRBD1	TRBJ2-5	-	TGTGCCAGCAGACCGACAGGGGGCGGGGAGACCCAGTACTTC	CASRPTGGGETQYF
TRBV5-1	-	TRBJ2-3	-	TGCGCCAGCAGCTTGGAGAGGCAGAACTCCGATACGCAGTATTTT	CASSLERQNSDTQYF
TRBV5-4	TRBD2	TRBJ2-3	-	TGTGCCAGCAGCGAGTCACTAAGCGGGGGGGCCTACAACACAGATACGCAGTATTTT	CASSESLSGGAYNTDTQYF
TRBV7-9	TRBD2	TRBJ2-1	-	TGTGCCAGCAGTCAGAGCGGGAGTCAGAGTAATGAGCAGTTCTTC	CASSQSGSQSNEQFF
TRBV5-1	TRBD2	TRBJ2-7	-	TGCGCCAGCAGCTCGAGCGGGGGGCCTTCCTACGAGCAGTACTTC	CASSSSGGPSYEQYF
TRBV5-5	-	TRBJ1-5	-	TGTGCCAGCAGCTCGACGGGGAGCCAGAATCAGCCCCAGCATTTT	CASSSTGSQNQPQHF
TRBV4-1	-	TRBJ2-3	-	TGCGCCAGCAGTCTAGAGGGCCCCACAGATACGCAGTATTTT	CASSLEGPTDTQYF
TRBV29-1	-	TRBJ2-3	few	TGCAGCGCTGGGGTACGGAGGGACACAGATACGCAGTATTTT	CSAGVRRDTDTQYF
TRBV7-2	TRBD2	TRBJ2-3	few	TGTGCCAGCAGCTTGGTGGGGGGGTCCACAGATACGCAGTATTTT	CASSLVGGSTDTQYF
TRBV9	-	TRBJ2-5	once	TGTGCCAGCAGCGTAGCGGTCCAGCAAGGGGCCCAGTACTTC	CASSVAVQQGAQYF
TRBV28	-	TRBJ1-2	-	TGTGCCAGCACTACGTCGGGGTATGGCTACACCTTC	CASTTSGYGYTF
TRBV30	-	TRBJ2-2	-	TGTGCCTGGAGTGGAGGAGTAGGGGAGCTGTTTTTT	CAWSGGVGELFF
TRBV6-1	-	TRBJ1-4	-	TGTGCCAGCAGTGGTTCATCGAGAGAAAAACTGTTTTTT	CASSGSSREKLFF
TRBV6-4	TRBD2	TRBJ2-3	-	TGTGCCAGCAGTGCAACGGGAGGGCCCCCAGATACGCAGTATTTT	CASSATGGPPDTQYF
TRBV4-1	-	TRBJ1-2	-	TGTGCCAGCAGCCAAGAAAGTGGGGAGAGCTATGGCTACACCTTC	CASSQESGESYGYTF
TRBV5-1	TRBD1	TRBJ1-6	-	TGCGCCAGCAGCATTACAGGGGGTACAGTGAATTCACCCCTCCACTTT	CASSITGGTVNSPLHF
TRBV9	TRBD2	TRBJ2-7	-	TGTGCCAGCAGTCGCGGGGGGGACTCCTACGAGCAGTACTTC	CASSRGGDSYEQYF
TRBV23-1	-	TRBJ2-7	-	TGCGCCAGCAGTCAATTTAGACTTCCGTTTCTCTCCTACGAGCAGTACTTC	CASSQFRLPFLSYEQYF
TRBV7-8	TRBD1	TRBJ1-4	-	TGTGCCAGCAGCTTAGGGGACAGAGGAAAACTGTTTTTT	CASSLGDRGKLFF
TRBV19	TRBD1	TRBJ1-5	-	TGTGCCAGTGGGGACAGGGCTAGCAATCAGCCCCAGCATTTT	CASGDRASNQPQHF
TRBV7-2	-	TRBJ2-7	-	TGTGCCAGCAGCTTAGCGTCCGTGACACACTACGAGCAGTACTTC	CASSLASVTHYEQYF
TRBV27	TRBD1	TRBJ1-5	-	TGTGCCAGCTCTCCTTTTGGGGCAGGGGGAATAGGCAATCAGCCCCAGCATTTT	CASSPFGAGGIGNQPQHF
TRBV28	-	TRBJ2-1	-	TGTGCCAGCAGTTTTCCGGGGTATGAGCAGTTCTTC	CASSFPGYEQFF
TRBV2	-	TRBJ2-4	-	TGTGCCAGCAGTACCAATTCACTAGACTCGTACTTC	CASSTNSLDSYF
TRBV6-5	TRBD1	TRBJ1-4	-	TGTGCCAGCAGTTTCTACCGGGGACAGGGTAATGAAAAACTGTTTTTT	CASSFYRGQGNEKLFF
TRBV5-6	TRBD1	TRBJ1-4	-	TGTGCCAGCAGCTTGGAAGTCACAGGGGGAAGTGAAAAACTGTTTTTT	CASSLEVTGGSEKLFF
TRBV6-1	-	TRBJ1-1	-	TGTGCCAGCAGTGAACGGGGTGGGAACACTGAAGCTTTCTTT	CASSERGGNTEAFF
TRBV7-2	TRBD2	TRBJ2-7	-	TGTGCCAGCAGCCAGACTAGCGGGGCCTCTTACGAGCAGTACTTC	CASSQTSGASYEQYF
TRBV7-8	TRBD1	TRBJ1-2	-	TGTGCCAGCAGCTTAGAAGGGGGCGCGGGCCCCACCTTC	CASSLEGGAGPTF
TRBV4-2	TRBD1	TRBJ2-7	-	TGTGCCAGCAGCCAGGCTACCATGCAGGACAGGGGGGACGAGCAGTACTTC	CASSQATMQDRGDEQYF
TRBV19	TRBD1	TRBJ1-2	once	TGTGCCAGCACAATCTCGACAGGGCACTATGGCTACACCTTC	CASTISTGHYGYTF
TRBV7-6	-	TRBJ2-7	-	TGTGCCAGCAGCTTAGCGCTAGGGGGAACGGACGGGGAGCAGTACTTC	CASSLALGGTDGEQYF
TRBV5-6	TRBD1	TRBJ1-6	-	TGTGCCAGCAGCCCGAGGGGGCTATTCAATTCACCCCTCCACTTT	CASSPRGLFNSPLHF
TRBV7-9	-	TRBJ2-1	-	TGTGCCAGCAGCTTAGATGCAGGGGTAAGAAATGAGCAGTTCTTC	CASSLDAGVRNEQFF
TRBV7-9	-	TRBJ2-7	-	TGTGCCAGCAGCAACTCACACGGGACACGGCTCTACGAGCAGTACTTC	CASSNSHGTRLYEQYF
TRBV19	-	TRBJ1-1	-	TGTGCCAGTTCACAGGGAAGGAAAAACACTGAAGCTTTCTTT	CASSQGRKNTEAFF
TRBV19	-	TRBJ1-4	-	TGTGCCAGTAGTATCCAGGGCCGAAATGAAAAACTGTTTTTT	CASSIQGRNEKLFF